This entry features one TCR beta chain sequence. This sample stems from a study of beta chain features in type 1 diabetes. The CDR3 runs to 15 residues. What was sequenced were expressed TCRB transcripts, since all of the isolated RNA had been reverse transcribed. Repertoires were generated with immunoSEQ multiplex PCR, while TCRdb's copy carries only in-frame clones and drops some. The sample has around 500,000 clones, over 25% seen once. The rearrangement joins TRBV21-1 to TRBJ2-1; TRBD2, the D gene given by the table, was not confirmed from the DNA. TRBV21-1 is a recognized pseudogene. This TCR was recovered from a man younger than 30 in good health. Sequenced material: naive CD4+ T cells from blood. The CDR3 spells CASSASGSSYNEQFF. CDR3 coding DNA: TGTGCCAGCAGCGCTAGCGGTAGCTCCTACAATGAGCAGTTCTTC.